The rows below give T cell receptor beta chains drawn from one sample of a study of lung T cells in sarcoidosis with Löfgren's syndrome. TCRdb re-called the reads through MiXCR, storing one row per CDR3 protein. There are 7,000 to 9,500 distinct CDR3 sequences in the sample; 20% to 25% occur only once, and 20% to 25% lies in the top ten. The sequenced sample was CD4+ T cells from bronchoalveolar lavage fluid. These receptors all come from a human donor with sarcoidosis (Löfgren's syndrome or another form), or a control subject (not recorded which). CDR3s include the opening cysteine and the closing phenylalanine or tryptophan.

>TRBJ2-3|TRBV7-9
CASSLQGTSTDTQYF
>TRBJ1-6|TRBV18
CASSPRVLQGHSPLHF
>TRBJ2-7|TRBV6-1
CASSADREEQYF
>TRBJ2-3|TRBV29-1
CSVSRTGGTDTQYF
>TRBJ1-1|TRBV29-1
CSVGPGRLTTEAFF
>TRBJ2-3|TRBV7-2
CASSIRDSTDTQYF
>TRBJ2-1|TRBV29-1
CSAVRAGFNEQFF
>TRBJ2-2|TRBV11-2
CASSLDRDTGELFF
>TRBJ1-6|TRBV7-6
CASSRGQVDNSPLHF
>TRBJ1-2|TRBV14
CASSPPWGLPHTF
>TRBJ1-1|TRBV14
CASSQLYNTEAFF
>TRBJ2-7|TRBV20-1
CSASELSSYEQYF
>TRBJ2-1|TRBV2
CASRARGGTFNEQFF
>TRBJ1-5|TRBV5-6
CASSYGPLNQPQHF
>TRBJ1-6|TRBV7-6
CASSLNGPDNSPLHF
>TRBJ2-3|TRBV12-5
CASGQGLRRGDTQYF
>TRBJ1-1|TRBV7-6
CASSLDLNTEAFF
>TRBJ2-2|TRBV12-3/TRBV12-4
CASSYPAGRFGTGELFF
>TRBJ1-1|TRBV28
CALLRQGSTEAFF
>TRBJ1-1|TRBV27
CASSLSRGGTEAFF
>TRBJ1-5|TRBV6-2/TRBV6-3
CASRPADAINQPQHF
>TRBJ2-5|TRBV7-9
CASSLITLQETQYF
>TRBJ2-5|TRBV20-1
CSARPGETQYF
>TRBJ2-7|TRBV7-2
CASSLRRGFSYEQYF
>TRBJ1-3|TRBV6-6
CASSYRADSGNTIYF
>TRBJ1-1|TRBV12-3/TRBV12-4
CASTKRGDGTEAFF
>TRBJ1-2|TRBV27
CASSTGPNYGYTF
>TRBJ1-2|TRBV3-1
CASSQGQDYGYTF
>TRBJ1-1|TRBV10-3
CAISERHAAEAFF
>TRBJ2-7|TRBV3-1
CASSQRETYEQYF
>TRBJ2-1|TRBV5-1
CASSFGAVYNEQFF
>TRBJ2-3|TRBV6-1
CASSALGTDTQYF
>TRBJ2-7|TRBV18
CASSPNSGGFEQYF
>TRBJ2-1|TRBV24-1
CATSPGTGGSSYNEQFF
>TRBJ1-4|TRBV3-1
CASSGGQGNEKLFF
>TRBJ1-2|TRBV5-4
CASSPWGAVAGGDCGYTF
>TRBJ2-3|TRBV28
CASSFGLAGGSSTDTQYF
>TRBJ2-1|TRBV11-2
CASTDPGQGRIAANEQFF
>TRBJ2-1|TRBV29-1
CSGTDNNEQFF
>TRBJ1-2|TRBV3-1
CASSPRDWDYGYTF
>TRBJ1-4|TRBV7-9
CASINLTTNEKLFF
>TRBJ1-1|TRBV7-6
CASSLDGTEAFF
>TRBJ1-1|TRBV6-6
CASSYSAGEAFF
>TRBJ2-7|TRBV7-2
CASTISGTIYEQYF
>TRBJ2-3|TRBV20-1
CSAGPGTNTDTQYF
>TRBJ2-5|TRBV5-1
CASNIGQAQETQYF
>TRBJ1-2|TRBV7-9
CASSIREGYTF
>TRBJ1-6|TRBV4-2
CASSQVAGSYNSPLHF
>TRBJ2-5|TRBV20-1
CSASRKGGPQETQYF
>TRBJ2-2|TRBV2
CASKGTGRTGELFF
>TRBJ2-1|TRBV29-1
CSVEDRVGLGQFF
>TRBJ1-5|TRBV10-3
CAARSGPSGNQPQHF
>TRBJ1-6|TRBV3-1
CASSLRPTDNSPLHF
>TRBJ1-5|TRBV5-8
CASSPMAQPQHF
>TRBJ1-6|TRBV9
CASSGGLGGPLHF
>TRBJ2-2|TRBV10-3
CAISEVQEGRIYTGELFF
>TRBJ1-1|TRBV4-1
CASSPPTLNTEAFF